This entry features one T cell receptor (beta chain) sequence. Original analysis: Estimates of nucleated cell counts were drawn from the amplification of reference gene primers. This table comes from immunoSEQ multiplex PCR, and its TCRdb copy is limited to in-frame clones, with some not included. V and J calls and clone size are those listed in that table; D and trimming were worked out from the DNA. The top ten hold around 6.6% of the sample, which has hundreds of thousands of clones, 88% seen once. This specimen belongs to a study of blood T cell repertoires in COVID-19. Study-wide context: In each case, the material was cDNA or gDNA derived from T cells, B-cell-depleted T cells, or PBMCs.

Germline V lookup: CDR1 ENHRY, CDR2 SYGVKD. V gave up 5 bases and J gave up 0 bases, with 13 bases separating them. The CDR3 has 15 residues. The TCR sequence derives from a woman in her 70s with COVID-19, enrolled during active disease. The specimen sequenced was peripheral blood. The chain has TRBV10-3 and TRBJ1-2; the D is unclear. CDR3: CAISPQMNSNYGYTF. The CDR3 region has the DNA TGTGCCATCAGTCCACAGATGAACTCTAACTATGGCTACACCTTC.